The 21 T cell receptor beta chains given below trace back to one sample, sequenced in a study of identical twins. TCRdb reanalysed the 5' RACE reads using MiXCR and keeps one entry per CDR3 protein. Of approximately 230,000 distinct CDR3 sequences listed, over 12% are singletons. The sample comprised memory (CD45RO+) T cells sorted from blood. The receptors were gathered from a woman younger than 30 in good health.

The V gene is TRBV4-2, the J gene TRBJ2-7, with 9 bases that match TRBD1. The CDR3 runs to 16 residues. Germline V CDR1 and CDR2: LGHNA, YNFKEQ. The ends lost 1 base at V and 3 bases at J; junction bases unmatched: 7. CDR3 loop: CASSQVFGTGLYEQYF. Written as DNA, the CDR3 is TGTGCCAGCAGCCAAGTATTCGGGACAGGGCTCTACGAGCAGTACTTC.

This sequence joins TRBV20-1 and TRBJ2-7, with unresolved D. V was pared by 1 base and J by 5 bases, with 15 bases between. The CDR3 runs 14 residues. The germline CDR1 and CDR2 sequences are DFQATT and SNEGSKA (reference sequence). In DNA, the CDR3 is TGCAGTGCTAGAGTCTCAGGAGAGGTTCACGAGCAGTACTTC. Translation: CSARVSGEVHEQYF.

CDR3 nucleotides: TGCAGTGCTAGAACCTCGGTGGGATTCACAGATACGCAGTATTTT. Its protein product is CSARTSVGFTDTQYF. This chain connects TRBV20-1 to TRBJ2-3; D ambiguous. From germline, CDR1 is DFQATT and CDR2 SNEGSKA (reference sequence). The CDR3 contains 15 residues. V lost 2 bases to trimming and J lost 2 bases, with 14 bases between them.

Of note for this clonotype: A much larger clonotype is one base distant, so this may be a read error. The CDR3 DNA is TGTGCCAGCAGTTTTTGGGAGACCCAGTACTTC. It yields the protein CASSFWETQYF. This rearrangement joins TRBV6-2 or TRBV6-3 to TRBJ2-5; no clear D gene. The V gene's germline CDR1 is MNHEY and CDR2 SVGEGT. This CDR3 has 11 amino acids. V lost 4 bases and J 5 bases, leaving 5 bases between the germline ends.

As DNA, the CDR3 is TGTGCCAGCAGCCGTGAAGGGGCTCCTAGCACAGATACGCAGTATTTT. Translating it yields CASSREGAPSTDTQYF. V usage is TRBV7-2 and J usage is TRBJ2-3; a possible D gene is TRBD1 (5 bases). Germline CDR1 reads SGHTA; CDR2 reads FQGNSA. V lost 5 bases, J lost 0 bases, and 15 bases lay in between. The CDR3 loop spans 16 amino acids. Supplemented by reference TRBV7-2 and TRBJ2-3, the full variable domain reads GAGVSQSPSNKVTEKGKDVELRCDPISGHTALYWYRQSLGQGLEFLIYFQGNSAPDKSGLPSDRFSAERTGGSVSTLTIQRTQQEDSAVYLCASSREGAPSTDTQYFGPGTRLTVL.

The V gene is TRBV2, the J gene TRBJ2-5, with D perhaps TRBD1 (5 bases). This CDR3 region has 13 residues. Trimming removed 7 bases at V and 2 bases at J, with 11 bases between. The germline gives CDR1 SNHLY, CDR2 FYNNEI. The CDR3 loop reads CASNRRTQETQYF. The CDR3 region has the DNA TGTGCCAGCAACCGCAGGACACAAGAGACCCAGTACTTC.

This sequence joins TRBV20-1 and TRBJ2-3, with 10 positions matching TRBD1. This CDR3 is built from 13 residues. Germline CDR1 and CDR2: DFQATT and SNEGSKA (reference sequence). The ends lost 5 bases at V and 1 base at J; junction bases unmatched: 0. CDR3 sequence: CSAGTGGTDTQYF. The CDR3 coding sequence is TGCAGTGCTGGGACAGGGGGCACAGATACGCAGTATTTT.

This clonotype was seen many times. This rearrangement joins TRBV5-5 to TRBJ2-5; 8 bases line up with TRBD1. The CDR3 has 14 residues. In germline, CDR1 is SGHKS, CDR2 YYEKEE (reference sequence). V dropped 4 bases and J dropped 2; count of bases not matched to a gene: 4. The CDR3 loop is CASSPGTGQETQYF. The CDR3, as DNA: TGTGCCAGCAGCCCTGGGACAGGACAAGAGACCCAGTACTTC.

This chain connects TRBV7-9 to TRBJ2-1; unclear D gene. The V gene's germline CDR1 is SEHNR and CDR2 FQNEAQ (reference sequence). This CDR3 is built from 15 residues. Trimming stripped 5 bases from V and 7 bases from J, with 18 bases between. The CDR3 spells CASSPLGGSTNEQFF. The DNA for the CDR3 is TGTGCCAGCAGCCCGTTAGGTGGATCTACAAATGAGCAGTTCTTC.

CDR3: CASSDPSPLGDVYEQYF. The CDR3 nucleotides read TGTGCCAGCAGTGACCCTAGCCCACTTGGGGACGTCTACGAGCAGTACTTC. This rearrangement joins TRBV6-4 to TRBJ2-7; D may match TRBD1 or TRBD2 (5 bases each). The germline V and J ends were trimmed by 2 bases and 3 bases, with 20 bases remaining between them. This CDR3 region has 17 residues. The germline CDR1 and CDR2 sequences are MRHNA and SNTAGT.

This clonotype was picked up many times. V and J are TRBV10-3 and TRBJ2-7, with TRBD2 matching 10 bases. The CDR3 sequence is 14 residues long. V was clipped by 4 bases and J by 7 bases; unmatched bases: 7. Germline V gene lookup returns CDR1 ENHRY and CDR2 SYGVKD. The CDR3 loop reads CAISALAGEVEQYF. CDR3 in DNA: TGTGCCATCAGTGCGCTAGCGGGAGAGGTGGAGCAGTACTTC.

The sample holds many counts of this clonotype. The chain carries TRBV6-6 and TRBJ2-1; D possibly uses TRBD1 or TRBD2 (5 bases each). The CDR3 runs to 12 residues. Germline assignment: CDR1 MNHNY and CDR2 SVGAGI (reference sequence). Trimming cost V 2 bases and J 12 bases, with 11 bases left between them. DNA of the CDR3: TGTGCCAGCAGTTACCAGGGAGTTGTGCAGTTCTTC. Its translation: CASSYQGVVQFF.

This clonotype was observed a few times. V usage is TRBV6-1 and J usage is TRBJ1-1, with 7 nucleotides matching TRBD1. The V gene end was trimmed by 7 bases and the J gene end by 6 bases; junction bases not matched to a gene: 8. This CDR3 has 13 amino acids. Germline V gene lookup returns CDR1 MNHNS and CDR2 SASEGT. The CDR3 loop is CASILPGGAEAFF. The CDR3 DNA follows: TGTGCCAGCATTCTTCCAGGGGGAGCTGAAGCTTTCTTT.

The chain uses TRBV5-4 and TRBJ2-6; D not resolved. Germline loops: CDR1 SGHNT, CDR2 YYREEE (reference sequence). CDR3 length equals 15 residues. With 0 bases removed from V and 4 bases from J, the gap between germline ends came to 8 bases. The DNA for the CDR3 is TGTGCCAGCAGCTTGGAACCCACGGGGGCCAACGTCCTGACTTTC. It codes for CASSLEPTGANVLTF.

This clonotype was observed a few times. J is TRBJ2-1 and V is TRBV4-3, with 7 bases fitting TRBD1. The CDR3 is 15 amino acids. Germline-derived CDR1 and CDR2 are LGHNA and YSLEER. V lost 4 bases, J lost 8 bases, and 11 bases stayed unmatched. The CDR3 loop reads CASSRRQGRIDEQFF. The CDR3, as DNA: TGCGCCAGCAGCCGCCGACAGGGCCGTATCGATGAGCAGTTCTTC.

The chain employs TRBV5-1 and TRBJ1-1, with D maybe TRBD1 (6 bases). V was pared by 4 bases and J by 4 bases, with 14 bases between. CDR3 length equals 14 residues. The V gene's germline CDR1 is SGHRS and CDR2 YFSETQ. Here the CDR3 reads CASSPSGAVTEAFF. The CDR3 DNA reads as TGCGCCAGCAGCCCGTCAGGGGCCGTCACTGAAGCTTTCTTT.

This clonotype has more than one count but fewer than ten. The V and J genes are TRBV28 and TRBJ2-4; 11 nucleotides match TRBD2. The J segment lost 6 bases and the V segment lost 1 base, leaving 8 bases of the junction unmatched. Germline V gene sequence: CDR1 MDHEN, CDR2 SYDVKM. The CDR3 length is 17 residues. This chain's CDR3 is CASSLSGLAGGINIQYF. The CDR3 DNA sequence: TGTGCCAGCAGTTTATCCGGGCTAGCGGGGGGTATAAACATTCAGTACTTC.

The chain uses TRBV2 and TRBJ2-1, with 9 bases fitting TRBD1. Germline CDR1 reads SNHLY; CDR2 reads FYNNEI. With V trimmed by 6 bases and J by 4 bases, 7 bases remained unmatched. The CDR3 totals 15 residues. The CDR3 region has the DNA TGTGCCAGCAGCCTCGACAGGGGGGGGTACAATGAGCAGTTCTTC. It specifies CASSLDRGGYNEQFF.

This clonotype was observed a handful of times. This chain joins TRBV10-3 and TRBJ1-3; D remains ambiguous. Germline V CDR1 and CDR2: ENHRY, SYGVKD. The V end was cut by 10 bases, the J end by 0 bases, with 19 bases between. This CDR3 contains 16 residues. The CDR3 nucleotides are TGTGCCACCTCCGGAGGCCCCTCTCTCTCTGGAAACACCATATATTTT. Translated: CATSGGPSLSGNTIYF.

The chain is built from TRBV7-6 and TRBJ2-5; 9 bases line up with TRBD2. Germline CDR1 is SGHVS and CDR2 is FNYEAQ. After removal of 6 bases from V and 5 bases from J, the junction contained 13 bases not matched to a gene. The CDR3 covers 16 residues. CDR3 protein: CASSVGGGGAGETQYF. In DNA form, the CDR3 reads TGTGCCAGCAGTGTAGGCGGCGGGGGGGCCGGTGAGACCCAGTACTTC.

The chain carries TRBV7-9 and TRBJ1-1; no reliable D call. The CDR3 sequence is 14 residues long. V dropped 5 bases and J dropped 0 bases, with 10 bases sitting between them. Germline V gives CDR1 SEHNR, CDR2 FQNEAQ (reference sequence). The CDR3 nucleotides are TGTGCCAGCAGCAGCGGGGTCCTGAACACTGAAGCTTTCTTT. It encodes CASSSGVLNTEAFF.